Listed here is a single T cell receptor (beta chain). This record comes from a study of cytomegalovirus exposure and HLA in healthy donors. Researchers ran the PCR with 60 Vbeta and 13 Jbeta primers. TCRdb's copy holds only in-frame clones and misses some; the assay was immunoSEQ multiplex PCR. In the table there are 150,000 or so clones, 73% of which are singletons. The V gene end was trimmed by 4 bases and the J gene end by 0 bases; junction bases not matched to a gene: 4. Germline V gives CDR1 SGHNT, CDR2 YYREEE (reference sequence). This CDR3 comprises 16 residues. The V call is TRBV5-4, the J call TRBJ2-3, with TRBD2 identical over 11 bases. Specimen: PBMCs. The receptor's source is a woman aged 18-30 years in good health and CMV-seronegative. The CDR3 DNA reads TGTGCCAGCAGCCAGACTAGCGGGGTTAGCACAGATACGCAGTATTTT. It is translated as CASSQTSGVSTDTQYF. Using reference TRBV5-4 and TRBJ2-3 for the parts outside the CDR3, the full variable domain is ETGVTQSPTHLIKTRGQQVTLRCSSQSGHNTVSWYQQALGQGPQFIFQYYREEENGRGNFPPRFSGLQFPNYSSELNVNALELDDSALYLCASSQTSGVSTDTQYFGPGTRLTVL.